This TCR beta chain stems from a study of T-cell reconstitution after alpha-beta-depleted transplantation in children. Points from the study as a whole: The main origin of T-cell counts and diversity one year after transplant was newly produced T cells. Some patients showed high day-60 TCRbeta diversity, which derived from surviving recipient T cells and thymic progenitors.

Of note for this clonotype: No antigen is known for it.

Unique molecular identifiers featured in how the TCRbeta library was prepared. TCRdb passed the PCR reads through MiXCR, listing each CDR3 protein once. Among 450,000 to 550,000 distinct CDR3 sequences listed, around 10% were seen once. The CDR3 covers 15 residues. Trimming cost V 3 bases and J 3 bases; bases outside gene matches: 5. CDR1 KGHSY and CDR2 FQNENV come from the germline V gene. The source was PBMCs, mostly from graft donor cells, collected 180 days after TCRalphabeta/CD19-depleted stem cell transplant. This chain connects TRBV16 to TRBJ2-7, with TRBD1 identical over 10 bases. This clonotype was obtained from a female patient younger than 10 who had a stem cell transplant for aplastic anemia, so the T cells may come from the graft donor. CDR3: CASSHRDRGSYEQYF. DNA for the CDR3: TGTGCCAGCAGCCATCGGGACAGGGGAAGCTACGAGCAGTACTTC.